The rows below give T cell receptor beta chains drawn from one sample of a study of blood T cell repertoires in COVID-19. Profiled with immunoSEQ multiplex PCR; TCRdb holds only in-frame clones, not every one. The table has around 390,000 clones, more than 75% seen once. Sequencing was carried out using PBMCs or T cells enriched from blood (not recorded which). The receptors derive from a woman aged 45 to 65 who had recovered from COVID-19. CDR3s include the opening cysteine and the closing phenylalanine or tryptophan. The D gene is left open where the match is weak. Size is stated for part of the rows, as once, few or many counts, or as a class when the clone is expanded.

v_gene	abundance	d_gene	j_gene	CDR3nt	CDR3aa
TRBV24-1	once	NA	TRBJ2-2	TGTGCCACCATGTCACATCCCGGTATTTCGGGCACCGGGGAGCTGTTTTTT	CATMSHPGISGTGELFF
TRBV11-2	NA	NA	TRBJ2-7	TGTGCCAGCAGCTTAGTTCTGGCGGGCCCCTCCTACGAGCAGTACTTC	CASSLVLAGPSYEQYF
TRBV20-1	NA	NA	TRBJ1-2	TGCAGTGCTAGTCTCGGGGATTACTATGGCTACACCTTC	CSASLGDYYGYTF
TRBV4-1	NA	TRBD1	TRBJ1-1	TGCGCCAGCAGCCACGGACAGGGGCGAGGCCCTGAAGCTTTCTTT	CASSHGQGRGPEAFF
TRBV6-5	few	NA	TRBJ2-2	TGTGCCAGCAGTACCATTGCGTACACCGGGGAGCTGTTTTTT	CASSTIAYTGELFF
TRBV5-6	NA	NA	TRBJ2-1	TGTGCCAGCAGCTTGGCCAACACCGGGACAGAGCAGTTCTTC	CASSLANTGTEQFF
TRBV27	once	NA	TRBJ2-7	TGTGCCAGCAGTTTACGGGGCTCCTACGAGCAGTACTTC	CASSLRGSYEQYF
TRBV5-5	NA	NA	TRBJ2-5	TGTGCCAGCAGCTTGGGAACACTAACTGGGGAGACCCAGTACTTC	CASSLGTLTGETQYF
TRBV4-2	NA	TRBD2	TRBJ2-1	TGTGCCAGCAGCCAGAGATCTTCGGGCGGGGGGGCAGTGTTTGGTGAGCAGTTCTTC	CASSQRSSGGGAVFGEQFF
TRBV7-6	NA	NA	TRBJ2-3	TGTGCCAGCAGCTTAGGTACGGTTGGAGATACGCAGTATTTT	CASSLGTVGDTQYF
TRBV27	NA	TRBD2	TRBJ2-7	TGTGCCAGCAGTCTCGGACTAGGATGGAGGTACGAGCAGTACTTC	CASSLGLGWRYEQYF
TRBV7-9	NA	NA	TRBJ1-2	TGTGCCAGCAGCCTACGACGGGGGAGTGGCTACACCTTC	CASSLRRGSGYTF
TRBV6-6	once	TRBD2	TRBJ2-2	TGTGCCAGCAGCCGCCTCGGGACTAGCGGGGGGCCCCCCCGCCCCGGGGAGCTGTTTTTT	CASSRLGTSGGPPRPGELFF
TRBV25-1	NA	NA	TRBJ2-3	TGTGCCAGCTCAACGCCGGGGGTTGGCACAGATACGCAGTATTTT	CASSTPGVGTDTQYF
TRBV19	NA	TRBD1	TRBJ1-4	TGTGCCAGTAGTTCAGGGGGATTGAGGAGTGGAGCGGAAAAACTGTTTTTT	CASSSGGLRSGAEKLFF
TRBV2	NA	NA	TRBJ1-3	TGTGCCAGCAGAACCAGTTCGGTAGCGACTGGAAACACCATATATTTT	CASRTSSVATGNTIYF
TRBV24-1	few	NA	TRBJ1-5	TGTGCCACCAGTGATTCCCTTGGGAGCGGTATAAGTAAGCCCCAGCATTTT	CATSDSLGSGISKPQHF
TRBV4-2	NA	NA	TRBJ1-4	TGTGCCAGCAGCCAAGTATCACAGTCAACTAATGAAAAACTGTTTTTT	CASSQVSQSTNEKLFF
TRBV3-1/TRBV3-2	once	NA	TRBJ2-1	TGTGCCAGCAGCCAGGAAGAGGCCCTATACAATGAGCAGTTCTTC	CASSQEEALYNEQFF
TRBV11-2	NA	NA	TRBJ1-1	TGTGCCAGCAGCTTACTTGGACAGTACAACACTGAAGCTTTCTTT	CASSLLGQYNTEAFF
TRBV5-1	NA	NA	TRBJ1-5	TGCGCCAGCGAATCTTTATATCTGGGTGTCAGGAATCAGGGCGGCAATCAGCCCCAGCATTTT	CASESLYLGVRNQGGNQPQHF
TRBV28	NA	NA	TRBJ1-4	TGTGCCACCATACGGGATACCCGAAATGAAAAACTGTTTTTT	CATIRDTRNEKLFF
TRBV13	NA	NA	TRBJ2-7	TGTGCCAGCGCGCGGGGTCACGAGCAGTACTTC	CASARGHEQYF
TRBV30	NA	TRBD1	TRBJ1-2	TGTGCCTGGATTCCGGCAGGGGGGAGTAACTATGGCTACACCTTC	CAWIPAGGSNYGYTF
TRBV6-6	NA	NA	TRBJ2-3	TGTGCCAGCAGTTACTCTGCCCTACGCACGGATACGCAGTATTTT	CASSYSALRTDTQYF
TRBV2	NA	NA	TRBJ2-7	TGTGCCAGCAGTGGTAGCTACGAGCAGTACTTC	CASSGSYEQYF
TRBV30	NA	NA	TRBJ1-3	TGTGCCTGGAGGGGCGGGTCGGCTGGAAACACCATATATTTT	CAWRGGSAGNTIYF
TRBV19	NA	TRBD2	TRBJ2-5	TGTGCCAGTAGTATGGTAGCGGGGGGGCCGGTCCAAGAGACCCAGTACTTC	CASSMVAGGPVQETQYF
TRBV2	NA	NA	TRBJ1-1	TGTGCCAGCAGTGCTTCCGGGGAGAACACTGAAGCTTTCTTT	CASSASGENTEAFF
TRBV11-3	NA	NA	TRBJ2-7	TGTGCCAGCAGCTTAGAGGTAAAAGACTTCTACGAGCAGTACTTC	CASSLEVKDFYEQYF
TRBV28	NA	NA	TRBJ2-2	TGTGCCAGCAGTTTTACAGGGCCGAACACCGGGGAGCTGTTTTTT	CASSFTGPNTGELFF
TRBV5-1	NA	TRBD1	TRBJ2-2	TGCGCCAGCAGCCGGAGTGCACAGGGGGCCGGGGAGCTGTTTTTT	CASSRSAQGAGELFF
TRBV6-5	NA	NA	TRBJ2-5	TGTGCCAGCGAAGAGGCGGAGACCCAGTACTTC	CASEEAETQYF
TRBV7-9	NA	TRBD1	TRBJ1-1	TGTGCCAGCAGCTTTGTGGGACAGGGGGGGAACACTGAAGCTTTCTTT	CASSFVGQGGNTEAFF
TRBV6-5	NA	NA	TRBJ2-7	TGTGCCAGCTTCCGGGACACAGGATCCTACGAGCAGTACTTC	CASFRDTGSYEQYF
TRBV18	once	NA	TRBJ2-2	TGTGCCAGCTCACCAGGCCTCACCGGGGAGCTGTTTTTT	CASSPGLTGELFF
TRBV18	NA	NA	TRBJ2-5	TGTGCCAGCTCAATCGAAGAGACCCAGTACTTC	CASSIEETQYF
TRBV28	NA	TRBD1	TRBJ1-1	TGTGCCAGCAGTTTTCCTGAACAGGGGAGACGCATGAACACTGAAGCTTTCTTT	CASSFPEQGRRMNTEAFF
TRBV2	NA	NA	TRBJ2-1	TGTGCCAGCAGTGAAATACAGGGTTCGTACAATGAGCAGTTCTTC	CASSEIQGSYNEQFF
TRBV15	NA	TRBD1	TRBJ1-6	TGTGCCACCAGCAGAACCGGACAGGCGAGCTCCTATAATTCACCCCTCCACTTT	CATSRTGQASSYNSPLHF
TRBV5-5	NA	TRBD1	TRBJ2-7	TGTGCCAGCAGCTCCCGGGACAGACACTCCTACGAGCAGTACTTC	CASSSRDRHSYEQYF
TRBV18	NA	TRBD1	TRBJ1-5	TGTGCCAGCTCACTCCAGACAGGGGGAGGCCAGCCCCAGCATTTT	CASSLQTGGGQPQHF
TRBV5-8	NA	NA	TRBJ1-2	TGTGCCAGCAGCATACGAGACATGTGGGCGAAGAACTATGGCTACACCTTC	CASSIRDMWAKNYGYTF